The T cell receptor beta chain under discussion was sequenced for a study of blood T cell repertoires in COVID-19. Study-wide context: COVID-19 samples from acute and convalescent phases originated in the United States, Italy and Spain. Sample material is recorded as cDNA or gDNA derived from T cells, B-cell-depleted T cells, or PBMCs.

As processed by the authors: Reference gene primer amplification gave estimated nucleated cell counts. TCRdb's copy holds only in-frame clones and misses some; the assay was immunoSEQ multiplex PCR. The V and J calls and clone size are taken from that table; D and trimming were inferred from the DNA. Of 85,000 to 130,000 clones in the sample, over 70% are singletons; the top ten hold less than 1%. V was cut by 0 bases and J by 0 bases, with 11 bases left in between. The CDR3 sequence is 16 residues long. CDR1 and CDR2 from the germline V gene are MGHRA and YSYEKL. The V gene is TRBV4-1, the J gene TRBJ1-1; weak D call: TRBD1 (5 bases). The source material was peripheral blood. The TCR originated in a human donor with acute or convalescent COVID-19. The donor label of this sample is uncertain. The DNA for the CDR3 is TGCGCCAGCAGCCAAGAGGGGGGGACGTTGAACACTGAAGCTTTCTTT. Translation gives CASSQEGGTLNTEAFF.